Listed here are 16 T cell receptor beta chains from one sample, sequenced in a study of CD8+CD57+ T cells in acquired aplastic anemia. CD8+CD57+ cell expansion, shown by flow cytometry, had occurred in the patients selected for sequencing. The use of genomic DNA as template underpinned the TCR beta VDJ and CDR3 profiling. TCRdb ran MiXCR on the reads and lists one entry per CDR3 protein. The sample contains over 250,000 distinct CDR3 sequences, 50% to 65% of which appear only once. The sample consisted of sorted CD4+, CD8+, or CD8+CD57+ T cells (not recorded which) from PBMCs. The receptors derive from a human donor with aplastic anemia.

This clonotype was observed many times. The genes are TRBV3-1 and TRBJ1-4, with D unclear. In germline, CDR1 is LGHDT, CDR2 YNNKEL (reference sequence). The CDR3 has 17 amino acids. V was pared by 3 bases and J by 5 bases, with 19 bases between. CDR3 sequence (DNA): TGTGCCAGCAGCCACCGAACGGGAGACGGATCAAATGAAAAACTGTTTTTT. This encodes CASSHRTGDGSNEKLFF.

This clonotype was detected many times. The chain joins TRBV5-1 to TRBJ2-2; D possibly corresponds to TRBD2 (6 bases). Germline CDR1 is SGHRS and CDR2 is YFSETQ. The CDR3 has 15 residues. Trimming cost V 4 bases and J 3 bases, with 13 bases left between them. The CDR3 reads CASSPPWGDTGELFF. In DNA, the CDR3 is TGCGCCAGCAGCCCCCCCTGGGGGGACACCGGGGAGCTGTTTTTT.

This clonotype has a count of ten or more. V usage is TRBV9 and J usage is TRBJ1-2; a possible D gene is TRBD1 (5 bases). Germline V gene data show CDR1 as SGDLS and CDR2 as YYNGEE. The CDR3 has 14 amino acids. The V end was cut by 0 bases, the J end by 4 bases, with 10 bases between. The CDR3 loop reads CASSVGGGGYGYTF. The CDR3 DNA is TGTGCCAGCAGCGTAGGTGGGGGAGGCTATGGCTACACCTTC. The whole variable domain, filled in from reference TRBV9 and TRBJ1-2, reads DSGVTQTPKHLITATGQRVTLRCSPRSGDLSVYWYQQSLDQGLQFLIQYYNGEERAKGNILERFSAQQFPDLHSELNLSSLELGDSALYFCASSVGGGGYGYTFGSGTRLTVV.

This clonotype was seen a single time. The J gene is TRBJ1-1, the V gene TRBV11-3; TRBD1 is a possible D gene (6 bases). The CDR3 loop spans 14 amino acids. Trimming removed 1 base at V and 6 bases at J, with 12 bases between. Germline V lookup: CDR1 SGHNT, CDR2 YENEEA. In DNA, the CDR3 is TGTGCCAGCAGCTTAGGGGCCAGGGGTCCTGAAGCTTTCTTT. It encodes CASSLGARGPEAFF.

The CDR3 nucleotides read TGTGCCAGCAGCTCCCTCCCGACTAGCGGGGGCACAGATACGCAGTATTTT. Amino acid sequence: CASSSLPTSGGTDTQYF. The V and J genes are TRBV2 and TRBJ2-3, with 11 bases identical to TRBD2. The CDR3 is 17 residues long. Unmatched junction bases numbered 9, after V lost 6 bases and J lost 1 base. Per the germline V gene, CDR1 is SNHLY and CDR2 is FYNNEI.

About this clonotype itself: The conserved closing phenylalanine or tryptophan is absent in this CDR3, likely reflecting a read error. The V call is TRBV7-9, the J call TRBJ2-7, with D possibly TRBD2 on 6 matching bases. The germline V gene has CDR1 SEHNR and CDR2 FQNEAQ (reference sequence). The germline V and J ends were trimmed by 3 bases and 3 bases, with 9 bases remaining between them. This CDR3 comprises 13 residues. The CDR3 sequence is CASSLGTYYEQYL. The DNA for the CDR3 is TGTGCCAGCAGCTTGGGGACTTACTACGAGCAGTACCTC.

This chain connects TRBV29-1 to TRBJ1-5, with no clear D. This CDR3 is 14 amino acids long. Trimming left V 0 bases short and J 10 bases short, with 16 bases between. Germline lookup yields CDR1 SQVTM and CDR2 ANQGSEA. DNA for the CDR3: TGCAGCGTTGAAGAGGCCGCCAAGCTTGGCCCCCAGCATTTT. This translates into CSVEEAAKLGPQHF.

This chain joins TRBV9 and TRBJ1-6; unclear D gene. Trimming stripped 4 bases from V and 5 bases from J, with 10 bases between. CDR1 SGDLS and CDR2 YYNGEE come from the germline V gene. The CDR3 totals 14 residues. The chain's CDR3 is CASSMALNNSPLHF. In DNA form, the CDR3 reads TGTGCCAGCAGCATGGCTCTGAATAATTCACCCCTCCACTTT.

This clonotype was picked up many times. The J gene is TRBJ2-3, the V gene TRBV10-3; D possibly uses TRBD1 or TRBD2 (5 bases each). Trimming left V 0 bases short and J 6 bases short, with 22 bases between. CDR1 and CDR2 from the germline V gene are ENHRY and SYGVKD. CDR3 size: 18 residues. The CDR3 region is CAISESIAGTNPMDTQYF. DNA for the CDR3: TGTGCCATCAGTGAGTCTATCGCCGGGACCAACCCTATGGATACGCAGTATTTT.

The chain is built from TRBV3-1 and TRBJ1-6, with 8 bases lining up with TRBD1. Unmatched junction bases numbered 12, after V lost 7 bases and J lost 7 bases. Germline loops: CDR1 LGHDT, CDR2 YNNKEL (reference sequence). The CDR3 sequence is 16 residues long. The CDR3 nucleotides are TGTGCCAGCACGCCCGCCAGGGGGCAAAGGAATTCACCCCTCCACTTT. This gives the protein CASTPARGQRNSPLHF.

This CDR3 is CASTVVAPSFSQYF. The CDR3 DNA reads TGCGCCAGCACCGTGGTAGCGCCCTCTTTTTCGCAGTATTTT. The chain has TRBV5-1 and TRBJ2-3, with D perhaps TRBD2 (5 bases). Germline values: CDR1 SGHRS, CDR2 YFSETQ. V lost 6 bases, J lost 10 bases, and 21 bases lay in between. The CDR3 length is 14 residues.

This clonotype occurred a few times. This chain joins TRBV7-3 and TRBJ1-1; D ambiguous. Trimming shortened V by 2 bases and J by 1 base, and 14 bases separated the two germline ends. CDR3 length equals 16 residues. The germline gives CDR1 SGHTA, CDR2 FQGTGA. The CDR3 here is CASSLGVAATNTEAFF. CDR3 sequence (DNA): TGTGCCAGCAGCTTAGGTGTGGCAGCGACGAACACTGAAGCTTTCTTT.

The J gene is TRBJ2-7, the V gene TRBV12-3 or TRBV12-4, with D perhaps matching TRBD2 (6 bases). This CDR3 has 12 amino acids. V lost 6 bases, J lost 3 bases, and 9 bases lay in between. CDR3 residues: CASSWDFYEQYF. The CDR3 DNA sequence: TGTGCCAGCAGCTGGGACTTCTACGAGCAGTACTTC.

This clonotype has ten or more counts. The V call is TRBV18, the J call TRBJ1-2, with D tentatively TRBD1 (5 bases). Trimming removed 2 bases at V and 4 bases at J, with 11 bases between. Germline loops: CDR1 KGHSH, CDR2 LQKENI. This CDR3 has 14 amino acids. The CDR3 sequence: CASSPIRDSYGYTF. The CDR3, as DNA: TGTGCCAGCTCACCAATTCGAGACAGCTATGGCTACACCTTC.

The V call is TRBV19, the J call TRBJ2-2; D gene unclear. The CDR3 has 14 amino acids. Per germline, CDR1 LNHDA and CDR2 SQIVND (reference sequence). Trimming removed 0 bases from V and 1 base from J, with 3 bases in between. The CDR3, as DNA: TGTGCCAGTAGTATAGACGGGAACACCGGGGAGCTGTTTTTT. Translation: CASSIDGNTGELFF.

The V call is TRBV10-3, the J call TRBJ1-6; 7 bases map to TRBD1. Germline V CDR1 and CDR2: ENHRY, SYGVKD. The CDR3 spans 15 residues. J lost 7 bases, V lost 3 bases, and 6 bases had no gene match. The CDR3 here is CAISDKGTVNSPLHF. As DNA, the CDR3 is TGTGCCATCAGTGATAAAGGGACAGTCAATTCACCCCTCCACTTT.